This T cell receptor beta chain was found in a study of T cell responses to AZD1222 COVID-19 vaccine. In the study overall: Second-dose intervals near 4 or 12 weeks were combined.

The repertoire was sequenced with immunoSEQ multiplex PCR; TCRdb's copy has only in-frame clones and lacks some. Here the sample spans over 90,000 clones, about 88% being singletons. Study conclusions and caveats: The peak T cell response came first, and repertoires were sampled only after it. Across spike, vaccine-associated CD4 TCRs were found, dominant at 160-218 and 743-854.

Germline V gene sequence: CDR1 SEHNR, CDR2 FQNEAQ (reference sequence). With 3 bases removed from V and 0 bases from J, the gap between germline ends came to 15 bases. The length of the CDR3 is 17 residues. As for this clone: Its specificity is not known.

The source of this sequence is an adult in good health. This rearrangement joins TRBV7-9 to TRBJ1-3, with D unclear. Sequencing was performed on peripheral blood, taken on day 0 of AZD1222 vaccination. Here the CDR3 reads CASSFSNPRYSGNTIYF. DNA of the CDR3: TGTGCCAGCAGCTTCAGCAACCCGCGATACTCTGGAAACACCATATATTTT.